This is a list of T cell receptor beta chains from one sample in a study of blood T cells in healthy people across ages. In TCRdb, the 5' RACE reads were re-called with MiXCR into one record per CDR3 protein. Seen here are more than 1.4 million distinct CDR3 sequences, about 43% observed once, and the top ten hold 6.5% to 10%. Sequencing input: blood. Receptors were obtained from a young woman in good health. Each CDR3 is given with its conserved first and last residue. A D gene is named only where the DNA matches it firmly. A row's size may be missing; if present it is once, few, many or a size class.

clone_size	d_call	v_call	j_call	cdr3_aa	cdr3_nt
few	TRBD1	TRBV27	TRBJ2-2	CASSYRGQSTGELFF	TGTGCCAGCAGTTACAGGGGGCAGAGCACCGGGGAGCTGTTTTTT
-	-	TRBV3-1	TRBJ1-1	CASSQAASTEAFF	TGTGCCAGCAGCCAAGCGGCTAGCACTGAAGCTTTCTTT
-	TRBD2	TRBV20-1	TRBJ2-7	CSARRTSEGTTYEQYF	TGCAGTGCGAGGAGGACTAGCGAGGGTACCACCTACGAGCAGTACTTC
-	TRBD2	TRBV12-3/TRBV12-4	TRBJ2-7	CASSFRSGSGYEQYF	TGTGCCAGCAGTTTCCGCAGCGGGAGTGGCTACGAGCAGTACTTC
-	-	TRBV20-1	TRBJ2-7	CSASPREISYEQYF	TGCAGTGCTAGTCCCAGGGAAATTTCCTACGAGCAGTACTTC
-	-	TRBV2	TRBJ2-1	CATSQVQGSYNEQFF	TGTGCCACCTCCCAGGTACAGGGTAGCTACAATGAGCAGTTCTTC
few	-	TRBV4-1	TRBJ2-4	CASSQESPNIQYF	TGCGCCAGCAGCCAAGAATCCCCAAACATTCAGTACTTC
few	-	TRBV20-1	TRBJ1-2	CSATGPEADYGYTF	TGCAGTGCTACGGGACCGGAGGCAGACTATGGCTACACCTTC
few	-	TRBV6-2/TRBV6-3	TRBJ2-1	CASSRPQRAGDNEQFF	TGTGCCAGCAGTCGTCCCCAGCGGGCCGGGGACAATGAGCAGTTCTTC
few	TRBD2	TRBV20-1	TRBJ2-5	CSAREGSGGGETQYF	TGCAGTGCTAGAGAGGGTAGCGGGGGAGGAGAGACCCAGTACTTC
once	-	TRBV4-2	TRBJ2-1	CASSHALAQETQFF	TGTGCCAGCAGCCATGCACTAGCCCAAGAGACCCAGTTCTTC
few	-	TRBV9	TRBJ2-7	CASSVEQGSYDEQYF	TGTGCCAGCAGCGTAGAACAGGGCAGTTACGACGAGCAGTACTTC
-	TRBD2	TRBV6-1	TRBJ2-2	CASSESHPGGIWELFF	TGTGCCAGCAGTGAATCTCACCCGGGGGGTATTTGGGAGCTGTTTTTT
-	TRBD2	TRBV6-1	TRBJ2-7	CASSDRLAGDSRSSYEQYF	TGTGCCAGCAGCGATCGACTAGCGGGGGATTCAAGGAGCTCCTACGAGCAGTACTTC
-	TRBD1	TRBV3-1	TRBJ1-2	CASSRDRGFSNYGYTF	TGTGCCAGCAGCCGGGACAGGGGGTTTTCTAACTATGGCTACACCTTC
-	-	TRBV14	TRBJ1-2	CASSQDKAGPFYGYTF	TGTGCCAGCAGCCAAGATAAGGCCGGGCCCTTCTATGGCTACACCTTC
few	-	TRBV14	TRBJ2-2	CASSPPSFAGELFF	TGTGCCAGCAGCCCCCCCTCGTTCGCCGGGGAGCTGTTTTTT
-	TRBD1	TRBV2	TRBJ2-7	CASRGQGAEQYF	TGTGCCAGCAGGGGACAGGGCGCCGAGCAGTACTTC
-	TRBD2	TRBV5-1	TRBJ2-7	CASSFFVGLAGGHYEQYF	TGCGCCAGCAGCTTCTTCGTCGGACTAGCGGGAGGACACTACGAGCAGTACTTC
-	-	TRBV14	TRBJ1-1	CASSRSAGKPEAFF	TGTGCCAGCAGCCGGAGCGCGGGGAAACCTGAAGCTTTCTTT
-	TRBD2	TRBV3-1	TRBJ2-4	CASSQDLASGAKNIQYF	TGTGCCAGCAGCCAAGATCTTGCTAGCGGAGCCAAAAACATTCAGTACTTC
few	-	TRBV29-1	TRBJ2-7	CSVGFRGGYEQYF	TGCAGCGTTGGATTTAGGGGGGGGTACGAGCAGTACTTC
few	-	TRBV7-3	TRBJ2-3	CASSGRATDTQYF	TGTGCCAGCAGCGGACGGGCCACAGATACGCAGTATTTT
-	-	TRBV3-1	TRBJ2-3	CASSQDGGEKRTSTDTQYF	TGTGCCAGCAGCCAAGACGGTGGTGAGAAGCGGACAAGCACAGATACGCAGTATTTT
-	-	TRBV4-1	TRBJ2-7	CAGSQDSYEQYF	TGCGCCGGCAGCCAAGACTCCTACGAGCAGTACTTC
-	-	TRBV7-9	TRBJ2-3	CASSLVVAASSRTDTQYF	TGTGCCAGCAGCTTAGTTGTTGCGGCTAGCAGCCGCACAGATACGCAGTATTTT
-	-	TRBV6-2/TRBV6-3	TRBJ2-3	CASSLRGGIGGTDTQYF	TGTGCCAGCAGTCTCCGTGGCGGGATTGGGGGCACAGATACGCAGTATTTT
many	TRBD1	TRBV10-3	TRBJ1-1	CAALGQMNTEAFF	TGTGCCGCGCTGGGACAGATGAACACTGAAGCTTTCTTT
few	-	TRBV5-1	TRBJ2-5	CASTGTGQETQYF	TGCGCCAGCACCGGGACGGGACAAGAGACCCAGTACTTC